This TCR beta chain was obtained from a study of blood T cell repertoires in COVID-19. CDR3 length: 16 residues. The V gene end was trimmed by 4 bases and the J gene end by 6 bases; junction bases not matched to a gene: 10. Germline V gene lookup returns CDR1 LNHDA and CDR2 SQIVND (reference sequence). Measured with immunoSEQ multiplex PCR; TCRdb has only the in-frame clones, and not every one. The sample has about 130,000 clones, 85% seen once. Sequencing was done on a sample of peripheral blood. The rearrangement links TRBV19 to TRBJ2-2; 8 bases are shared with TRBD1. The sequence was obtained from a woman aged 80 or older with acute or convalescent COVID-19. CDR3 DNA: TGTGCCAGTAGTAGCCAGGGGGCGGGACGCGCCGGGGAGCTGTTTTTT. It is translated as CASSSQGAGRAGELFF.